Below, 21 T cell receptor beta chains from the same sample are listed, as sequenced in a study of shared clonotypes between healthy human individuals. Selected positively for CCR7 and CD45RO-negative, naive CD8 cells excluded terminally differentiated effector memory CD45RA+ cells. Sequenced by immunoSEQ multiplex PCR; TCRdb stores in-frame clones only, minus some. The sample includes hundreds of thousands of clones, around 96% of them seen just once. The material sequenced was naive CD8+ T cells sorted from blood. The receptors originated from a young woman in good health.

The V gene is TRBV28, the J gene TRBJ2-5; 7 bases map to TRBD2. The V and J ends lost 7 bases and 11 bases, in that order; junction bases with no gene match: 13. The CDR3 length is 13 residues. Germline CDR1 and CDR2: MDHEN and SYDVKM. The CDR3 protein is CASIQTAGEEQYF. CDR3 nucleotide sequence: TGTGCCAGCATCCAAACCGCGGGAGAAGAGCAGTACTTC.

This clone was counted only a few times. The rearrangement links TRBV27 to TRBJ1-5; 8 nucleotides match TRBD1. The CDR3 is 13 amino acids. V lost 6 bases to trimming and J lost 7 bases; unmatched junction nucleotides: 5. Germline CDR1 MNHEY, CDR2 SMNVEV (reference sequence). The DNA for the CDR3 is TGTGCCAGCAGATCCGGGACAGGCCAGCCCCAGCATTTT. It is translated as CASRSGTGQPQHF.

A note on this clone: This sample also contains other DNA sequences that code for the same CDR3. The rearrangement joins TRBV6-5 to TRBJ1-2; no clear D gene. Germline V gene data show CDR1 as MNHEY and CDR2 as SVGAGI. The CDR3 loop spans 12 amino acids. Trimming shortened V by 0 bases and J by 8 bases, and 7 bases separated the two germline ends. The CDR3: CASSYSGGGYTF. In DNA, the CDR3 is TGTGCCAGCAGTTACTCGGGAGGAGGCTACACCTTC.

V and J are TRBV9 and TRBJ2-2; 7 positions agree with TRBD2. Germline trimming cut 3 bases from V and 0 bases from J; bases unmatched to any gene: 2. From germline, CDR1 is SGDLS and CDR2 YYNGEE. CDR3 length equals 15 residues. CDR3: CASSASGTNTGELFF. The CDR3 coding sequence is TGTGCCAGCAGCGCTAGCGGAACGAACACCGGGGAGCTGTTTTTT.

The chain uses TRBV18 and TRBJ2-5; possibly TRBD1 for D (6 bases). V lost 0 bases, J lost 4 bases, and 15 bases lay in between. Germline CDR1 is KGHSH and CDR2 is LQKENI. This CDR3 region has 16 residues. The DNA for the CDR3 is TGTGCCAGCTCACCACCTCTTCAGGGGAAAGGAGAGACCCAGTACTTC. This gives the protein CASSPPLQGKGETQYF.

This clone came up once. The V call is TRBV5-7, the J call TRBJ1-5, with D hard to call. TRBV5-7 is labeled an ORF, and its function is uncertain. V shed 2 bases and J shed 0 bases, with 15 bases lying between them. The CDR3 is 17 residues long. The CDR3 here is CASSLGRELYSNQPQHF. CDR3 sequence (DNA): TGTGCCAGCAGCTTAGGGCGGGAACTATATAGCAATCAGCCCCAGCATTTT.

The count of this clone is one. This chain links TRBV4-2 with TRBJ1-6; D call uncertain. The CDR3 covers 13 residues. The germline gives CDR1 LGHNA, CDR2 YNFKEQ. Trimming took off 0 bases at V and 10 bases at J, with 7 bases between the two ends. The CDR3 here is CASSQEQTSPLHF. The CDR3 region has the DNA TGTGCCAGCAGCCAAGAGCAGACGTCACCCCTCCACTTT.

The genes are TRBV5-1 and TRBJ1-3; D is unclear. The CDR3 is made up of 14 amino acids. V lost 4 bases, J lost 0 bases, and 8 bases lay in between. Germline loops: CDR1 SGHRS, CDR2 YFSETQ. CDR3 amino acids: CASSADLSGNTIYF. CDR3 coding DNA: TGCGCCAGCAGCGCGGATCTCTCTGGAAACACCATATATTTT.

The CDR3 is CASSAPREPLEQYF. DNA of the CDR3: TGTGCCAGCAGCGCCCCGCGGGAGCCCCTCGAGCAGTACTTC. The chain uses TRBV9 and TRBJ2-7, with 7 bases identical to TRBD2. The CDR3 is made up of 14 amino acids. The germline CDR1 and CDR2 sequences are SGDLS and YYNGEE. J was trimmed by 6 bases and V by 3 bases; bases with no gene match: 9.

The chain is built from TRBV5-6 and TRBJ2-7, with 10 positions matching TRBD2. Germline loops: CDR1 SGHDT, CDR2 YYEEEE. V dropped 4 bases and J dropped 1; count of bases not matched to a gene: 8. This CDR3 region has 16 residues. The CDR3 DNA sequence: TGTGCCAGCAGCACAGCTAGCGGGAGAGGGTCCTACGAGCAGTACTTC. This translates into CASSTASGRGSYEQYF. Filled out from reference TRBV5-6 and TRBJ2-7, the complete variable domain reads DAGVTQSPTHLIKTRGQQVTLRCSPKSGHDTVSWYQQALGQGPQFIFQYYEEEERQRGNFPDRFSGHQFPNYSSELNVNALLLGDSALYLCASSTASGRGSYEQYFGPGTRLTVT.

The chain uses TRBV5-1 and TRBJ1-1; D might be TRBD1 (6 bases). The CDR3 loop spans 15 amino acids. The V gene's germline CDR1 is SGHRS and CDR2 YFSETQ. V dropped 0 bases and J dropped 0 bases, with 9 bases sitting between them. CDR3 coding DNA: TGCGCCAGCAGCTTGGAACAGGGTTTGAACACTGAAGCTTTCTTT. Translation gives CASSLEQGLNTEAFF.

The J gene is TRBJ2-1, the V gene TRBV7-2, with TRBD2 identical over 10 bases. This CDR3 region has 16 residues. CDR1 and CDR2 from the germline V gene are SGHTA and FQGNSA. With V trimmed by 5 bases and J by 8 bases, 12 bases remained unmatched. CDR3 amino acids: CASSLLLSGRFYEQFF. The DNA for the CDR3 is TGTGCCAGCAGCCTTCTCCTTAGCGGGAGGTTCTATGAGCAGTTCTTC.

Only one count was recorded for this clone. The genes are TRBV4-1 and TRBJ2-1; 10 bases line up with TRBD2. V shed 4 bases and J 4 bases; nucleotides not matched to a gene: 4. Per germline, CDR1 MGHRA and CDR2 YSYEKL. This CDR3 region has 15 residues. CDR3 amino acids: CASSPRTSGYNEQFF. The CDR3 nucleotides are TGCGCCAGCAGCCCGAGGACTAGCGGTTACAATGAGCAGTTCTTC.

The chain joins TRBV5-4 to TRBJ1-2; 9 bases are shared with TRBD1. This CDR3 has 15 amino acids. Trimming cost V 4 bases and J 4 bases; bases outside gene matches: 8. Germline CDR1 is SGHNT and CDR2 is YYREEE (reference sequence). CDR3 nucleotide sequence: TGTGCCAGCAGCGGACCGGGACAGGGAATCTATGGCTACACCTTC. It yields the protein CASSGPGQGIYGYTF.

V is TRBV4-1 and J is TRBJ2-2; the D gene is possibly TRBD1 (6 bases). The germline V gene has CDR1 MGHRA and CDR2 YSYEKL. The length of the CDR3 is 15 residues. The V gene lost 2 bases and the J gene lost 2 bases, with 9 bases spanning the gap. In DNA, the CDR3 is TGCGCCAGCAGCCAACTGGACAGAAACACCGGGGAGCTGTTTTTT. The encoded protein is CASSQLDRNTGELFF.

This chain uses TRBV4-1 with TRBJ1-1; perhaps TRBD1 as D (5 bases). The germline V gene has CDR1 MGHRA and CDR2 YSYEKL. V gave up 0 bases and J gave up 6 bases, with 14 bases separating them. This CDR3 contains 15 residues. Here the CDR3 reads CASSQDSGLRAEAFF. The CDR3, as DNA: TGCGCCAGCAGCCAAGATTCCGGGCTCAGGGCTGAAGCTTTCTTT.

The rearrangement links TRBV19 to TRBJ2-5, with TRBD1 matching over 10 bases. The CDR3 is 12 amino acids. The germline V gene encodes CDR1 LNHDA and CDR2 SQIVND (reference sequence). The junction had 4 bases not matched to a gene; V was cut back by 10 bases and J by 5 bases. CDR3 sequence: CATRQGAETQYF. The CDR3 coding sequence is TGTGCCACCAGACAGGGGGCCGAGACCCAGTACTTC.

CDR3 DNA sequence: TGTGCCAGCAGCCAAGGAGCAGGTGGGGAGACCCAGTACTTC. Amino acids: CASSQGAGGETQYF. The chain couples TRBV4-2 to TRBJ2-5, with D unclear. Trimming pared 1 base from V and 5 bases from J, leaving 11 bases between. CDR1 LGHNA and CDR2 YNFKEQ come from the germline V gene. This CDR3 has 14 residues.

V usage is TRBV5-8 and J usage is TRBJ2-1; TRBD2 matches 7 bases. This CDR3 spans 15 amino acids. Germline assignment: CDR1 SGHTS and CDR2 YDEGEE. Germline trimming cut 0 bases from V and 8 bases from J; bases unmatched to any gene: 8. The DNA for the CDR3 is TGTGCCAGCAGCTTGGTCGTGGGAGGGCCGGATGAGCAGTTCTTC. Translating gives CASSLVVGGPDEQFF. Full variable domain (missing parts from reference TRBV5-8 and TRBJ2-1): EAGVTQSPTHLIKTRGQQATLRCSPISGHTSVYWYQQALGLGLQFLLWYDEGEERNRGNFPPRFSGRQFPNYSSELNVNALELEDSALYLCASSLVVGGPDEQFFGPGTRLTVL.

This clone appeared a single time. The rearrangement joins TRBV6-1 to TRBJ2-1, with 7 bases matching TRBD2. CDR1 and CDR2 from the germline V gene are MNHNS and SASEGT. The J segment lost 5 bases and the V segment lost 5 bases, leaving 9 bases of the junction unmatched. CDR3 length: 15 residues. CDR3 region: CASSPLRGSHNEQFF. The CDR3 DNA follows: TGTGCCAGCAGTCCTCTGCGCGGGAGCCACAATGAGCAGTTCTTC.

This chain links TRBV5-4 with TRBJ1-1; 7 positions agree with TRBD1. This CDR3 spans 13 amino acids. V lost 4 bases, J lost 6 bases, and 6 bases stayed unmatched. Germline CDR1 is SGHNT and CDR2 is YYREEE (reference sequence). DNA of the CDR3: TGTGCCAGCAGCCCAAGACAGGGAGCTGAAGCTTTCTTT. Translating gives CASSPRQGAEAFF.